The rows below give T cell receptor beta chains drawn from one sample of a study of cytomegalovirus exposure and HLA in healthy donors. Measured with immunoSEQ multiplex PCR; TCRdb has only the in-frame clones, and not every one. The sample contains 150,000 to 200,000 clones, around four fifths of which appear only once. Sequenced: PBMCs. The receptors were sampled from a man between 25 and 39 years old in good health and CMV-seropositive. CDR3s include the opening cysteine and the closing phenylalanine or tryptophan. The D gene is left open where the match is weak. Expanded clones are given a class, and other clones once, few, many or no size at all.

d_gene	abundance	v_gene	j_gene	CDR3nt	CDR3aa
-	-	TRBV27	TRBJ1-3	TGTGCCAGCAGTCGTAACCGGGTCGGAAACACCATATATTTT	CASSRNRVGNTIYF
-	-	TRBV5-4	TRBJ2-5	TGTGCCAGCAGCTTGGAAATAGTTTCGGAGACCCAGTACTTC	CASSLEIVSETQYF
-	-	TRBV7-9	TRBJ1-1	TGTGCCAGCAGCTTAGGAGTACCCCCCACTGAAGCTTTCTTT	CASSLGVPPTEAFF
TRBD1	few	TRBV10-3	TRBJ2-7	TGTGCCATCAGTGAACCTGGACAGGGCAGCTACGAGCAGTACTTC	CAISEPGQGSYEQYF
-	few	TRBV5-1	TRBJ2-5	TGCGCCAGCAATCTCCAAGAGACCCAGTACTTC	CASNLQETQYF
TRBD2	-	TRBV7-9	TRBJ2-1	TGTGCCAGCAGCTTCAGCGGGGGATACAATGAGCAGTTCTTC	CASSFSGGYNEQFF
-	once	TRBV2	TRBJ1-4	TGTGCCAGCAATAGACTCGAAGAAAAACTGTTTTTT	CASNRLEEKLFF
TRBD2	-	TRBV9	TRBJ2-5	TGTGCCAGCAGCGTATCAAGCGGGGGAAGAGAGACCCAGTACTTC	CASSVSSGGRETQYF
TRBD1	few	TRBV5-1	TRBJ2-7	TGCGCCAGCAGCTTGGGACAGGGGGTGGACGAGCAGTACTTC	CASSLGQGVDEQYF
-	-	TRBV19	TRBJ2-5	TGTGCCAGTACCGCTCGCGGGCAAGAGACCCAGTACTTC	CASTARGQETQYF
TRBD1	-	TRBV6-5	TRBJ1-6	TGTGCCAGCAGTGACCAGGGGGGAGGTTCACCCCTCCACTTT	CASSDQGGGSPLHF
-	-	TRBV29-1	TRBJ2-7	TGCAGCGTAGAGACAGATTCCTACGAGCAGTACTTC	CSVETDSYEQYF
-	-	TRBV7-2	TRBJ1-2	TGTGCCAGCAGCCCCAAGGGGGACACCAGCTATGGCTACACCTTC	CASSPKGDTSYGYTF
-	-	TRBV6-5	TRBJ2-7	TGTGCCCAGAAGACATCCTACGAGCAGTACTTC	CAQKTSYEQYF
TRBD1	once	TRBV27	TRBJ1-5	TGTGCCAGCAGTTCCCCGGGACAGGGGTCCAATCAGCCCCAGCATTTT	CASSSPGQGSNQPQHF
-	once	TRBV4-1	TRBJ2-3	TGCGCCAGCAGCCAGCGACTAGTGCGCACAGATACGCAGTATTTT	CASSQRLVRTDTQYF
-	-	TRBV4-3	TRBJ2-7	TGCGCCAGCAGCCAAGATCACTCAGGTCCCAGCGAGCAGTACTTC	CASSQDHSGPSEQYF
-	-	TRBV5-5	TRBJ1-2	TGTGCCAGCGCGGGGTCCACGCGTCTGGACGGCTCTAACTATGGCTACACCTTC	CASAGSTRLDGSNYGYTF
TRBD1	-	TRBV5-1	TRBJ2-7	TGCGCCAGCAGCTTGGCCTCTTCGATCAGGGGGCGGGAGCAGTACTTC	CASSLASSIRGREQYF
TRBD1	-	TRBV19	TRBJ2-7	TGTGCCAGTAGCGAGACAGGGGGCGGATACGAGCAGTACTTC	CASSETGGGYEQYF
TRBD2	-	TRBV11-2	TRBJ2-7	TGTGCCAGCAGCTTAGATAGCCTAGCGGGGACCTACGAGCAGTACTTC	CASSLDSLAGTYEQYF
-	-	TRBV7-9	TRBJ1-6	TGTGCCAGCAGCTTAGACGGAGGGAATTCACCCCTCCACTTT	CASSLDGGNSPLHF
-	few	TRBV11-2	TRBJ2-7	TGTGCCAGCAGCTTAGACCGCTACGAGCAGTACTTC	CASSLDRYEQYF
TRBD1	-	TRBV6-1	TRBJ1-5	TGTGCCAGCAGTGGGTGGACAGGGCCGGCACAGCCCCAGCATTTT	CASSGWTGPAQPQHF
TRBD1	few	TRBV11-1	TRBJ2-2	TGTGCCAGCAGCCAAAAGCGGACAGGGTACAACACCGGGGAGCTGTTTTTT	CASSQKRTGYNTGELFF
-	-	TRBV11-2	TRBJ2-5	TGTGCCAGCAGCGAACTAGCAGAAGAGACCCAGTACTTC	CASSELAEETQYF
TRBD1	few	TRBV7-9	TRBJ1-2	TGTGCCAGCAGCTCCTCCGGGACAGGGGCTAACTATGGCTACACCTTC	CASSSSGTGANYGYTF
TRBD2	-	TRBV9	TRBJ2-5	TGTGCCAGCAGCGTAGGATTATCGGGGGGGGCCGTTTCGGAGACCCAGTACTTC	CASSVGLSGGAVSETQYF
TRBD1	-	TRBV5-1	TRBJ2-1	TGCGCCAGCAGCGCCCGACAGGGGGCAGGGATCAATGAGCAGTTCTTC	CASSARQGAGINEQFF